Sequencing of this T cell receptor (beta chain) was carried out in a study of blood T cell repertoires in COVID-19. Study context: Acute-phase and convalescent COVID-19 samples originated in the United States, Italy and Spain. From T cells, B-cell-depleted T cells, or PBMCs came the material, which was cDNA or gDNA.

Original data processing: Estimates of nucleated cell counts were drawn from the amplification of reference gene primers. TCRdb's copy holds only in-frame clones and misses some; the assay was immunoSEQ multiplex PCR. The V and J calls and the clone size are those of that table, but D and trimming were determined from the DNA. The sample lists some 270,000 clones, roughly 86% seen once, with 8.5% to 9% in the top ten. This clone was counted a single time. The CDR3 spans 15 residues. CDR1 is SGHNT and CDR2 is YYREEE in the germline V gene (reference sequence). Trimming left V 5 bases short and J 7 bases short, with 16 bases between.

Sequencing input: peripheral blood. This sequence originates from a man aged 40-55 years with active or convalescent COVID-19. The rearrangement uses TRBV5-4 and TRBJ1-6; D call uncertain. The CDR3, as DNA: TGTGCCAGCAGTTTAAACCAGTTTGCAAATTCACCCCTCCACTTT. It specifies CASSLNQFANSPLHF. Full variable domain (rest looked up from reference TRBV5-4 and TRBJ1-6): ETGVTQSPTHLIKTRGQQVTLRCSSQSGHNTVSWYQQALGQGPQFIFQYYREEENGRGNFPPRFSGLQFPNYSSELNVNALELDDSALYLCASSLNQFANSPLHFGNGTRLTVT.